This T cell receptor delta chain was sequenced during a study of gamma-delta chains in newborns, infants, children. On this clone: The protein held in TCRdb is that of a much larger clone and does not match this DNA's translation at residue 5, likely because of a read error; the protein shown is translated from the DNA.

TCRdb fed the reads into CATT to redo clone calling. The sample has about 3,500 delta-chain clones, roughly 0.6% seen once. V dropped 4 bases and J dropped 0 bases, with 27 bases sitting between them. The CDR3 length is 20 residues. Per germline, CDR1 TSWWSYY and CDR2 QGS. The specimen sequenced was blood. The receptor comes from a child who was a newborn, infant or young child, either healthy, febrile or measles-vaccinated (not recorded which). This chain links TRDV1 with TRDJ1; D unresolved. The CDR3 protein is CALGVLVMATYSVYTDKLIF. Written as DNA, the CDR3 is TGTGCTCTTGGGGTACTAGTAATGGCAACATACAGCGTGTACACCGATAAACTCATCTTT.